The 15 T cell receptor beta chains reported below all come from one sample, sequenced in a study of CD8 T cells in ankylosing spondylitis. TCRdb called the 5' RACE reads again in MiXCR, with one record for every CDR3 protein. Counted here are roughly 700,000 distinct CDR3 sequences, around a fifth occurring once; the ten biggest clones make up under 20%. Findings and limits, study-wide: It appeared that ankylosing spondylitis blood was characterized by a TCR beta motif of several highly homologous variants.

No antigens are known for them. The specimen was blood, either unsorted or a sorted T cell fraction (not recorded which). These receptors were collected from a male donor with ankylosing spondylitis.

This clonotype appeared many times. The genes are TRBV5-1 and TRBJ1-1; no reliable D call. Germline V lookup: CDR1 SGHRS, CDR2 YFSETQ. This CDR3 region has 13 residues. Trimming pared 5 bases from V and 11 bases from J, leaving 19 bases between. CDR3 residues: CASRADEHTSAFF. The CDR3 nucleotides are TGCGCCAGCAGGGCGGACGAACACACCTCGGCTTTCTTT. Together with reference TRBV5-1 and TRBJ1-1, the CDR3 gives the full variable domain: KAGVTQTPRYLIKTRGQQVTLSCSPISGHRSVSWYQQTPGQGLQFLFEYFSETQRNKGNFPGRFSGRQFSNSRSEMNVSTLELGDSALYLCASRADEHTSAFFGQGTRLTVV.

In this sample, this clonotype turned up a few times. The gene calls are TRBV5-1 and TRBJ1-4; D unresolved. Trimming took off 0 bases at V and 6 bases at J, with 6 bases between the two ends. Germline V gene lookup returns CDR1 SGHRS and CDR2 YFSETQ. This CDR3 spans 13 amino acids. In DNA form, the CDR3 reads TGCGCCAGCAGCTTGGATCTGGATGAAAAACTGTTTTTT. Protein sequence: CASSLDLDEKLFF.

V usage is TRBV28 and J usage is TRBJ2-3, with 10 bases that match TRBD2. The CDR3 consists of 15 residues. Germline assignment: CDR1 MDHEN and CDR2 SYDVKM. The V and J ends lost 0 bases and 6 bases, in that order; junction bases with no gene match: 3. CDR3 sequence reads: CASSLWASGGDTQYF. DNA for the CDR3: TGTGCCAGCAGTTTATGGGCTAGCGGGGGCGATACGCAGTATTTT.

This clonotype has ten or more counts. V gene TRBV18 combines with J gene TRBJ2-1, with a tentative D call TRBD2 (5 bases). This CDR3 is built from 15 residues. Trimming stripped 0 bases from V and 2 bases from J, with 8 bases between. The germline CDR1 and CDR2 sequences are KGHSH and LQKENI. The CDR3 loop is CASSPPQRPYNEQFF. DNA of the CDR3: TGTGCCAGCTCACCACCTCAGCGGCCCTACAATGAGCAGTTCTTC.

This clonotype has a handful of counts. V is TRBV7-9 and J is TRBJ2-1, with TRBD1 identical over 8 bases. Germline CDR1 SEHNR, CDR2 FQNEAQ (reference sequence). This CDR3 contains 16 residues. V shed 5 bases, J shed 4 bases, and the junction held 10 bases outside the gene matches. Here the CDR3 reads CASSPRQGIIYNEQFF. The CDR3 nucleotides read TGTGCCAGCAGCCCCAGACAGGGGATAATTTACAATGAGCAGTTCTTC.

This clonotype showed up just a few times. The rearrangement joins TRBV7-2 to TRBJ1-2; 7 nucleotides agree with TRBD1. This CDR3 is built from 14 residues. The germline V gene encodes CDR1 SGHTA and CDR2 FQGNSA. With 5 bases clipped from V and 4 bases from J, the junction kept 7 bases outside the gene matches. CDR3 residues: CASSGDRNFYGYTF. CDR3 DNA sequence: TGTGCCAGCAGCGGGGACAGAAATTTCTATGGCTACACCTTC.

This clonotype was recorded a few times. The chain combines TRBV28 with TRBJ2-7; 7 nucleotides match TRBD1. From germline, CDR1 is MDHEN and CDR2 SYDVKM. The CDR3 extends over 15 amino acids. Losses at the gene ends were 1 base for V and 6 bases for J; bases not matched to a gene: 9. CDR3 sequence (DNA): TGTGCCAGCAGTTTATCGGCAGGGGGAATAGGCGAGCAGTACTTC. It yields the protein CASSLSAGGIGEQYF.

This clonotype was observed a handful of times. The chain uses TRBV12-3 or TRBV12-4 and TRBJ2-1; D remains unclear. The CDR3 extends over 12 amino acids. Trimming removed 4 bases at V and 5 bases at J, with 6 bases between. In DNA, the CDR3 is TGTGCCAGCAGTTCGACCAACAATGAGCAGTTCTTC. Amino acids: CASSSTNNEQFF.

The V and J genes are TRBV2 and TRBJ1-2; perhaps TRBD1 as D (5 bases). In germline, CDR1 is SNHLY, CDR2 FYNNEI. V was trimmed by 6 bases and J by 2 bases, leaving 13 bases between them. The CDR3 covers 14 residues. The CDR3 bases are TGTGCCAGCAGCCTTAAAAGGGGCAACTATGGCTACACCTTC. It encodes CASSLKRGNYGYTF.

The V gene is TRBV6-5, the J gene TRBJ1-5, with TRBD1 matching over 8 bases. With V trimmed by 0 bases and J by 9 bases, 7 bases remained unmatched. The CDR3 covers 15 residues. Germline V gene sequence: CDR1 MNHEY, CDR2 SVGAGI. The CDR3 protein is CASSYSRAGGGPQHF. DNA for the CDR3: TGTGCCAGCAGTTACTCGAGGGCAGGGGGCGGGCCCCAGCATTTT.

Concerning this clonotype itself: An end of the junction does not agree with germline; a read error may underlie this. The chain couples TRBV14 to TRBJ2-1; 12 bases are shared with TRBD2. Looked up from germline, CDR1 is SGHDN and CDR2 is FVKESK. The CDR3 has 14 amino acids. DNA for the CDR3: TGTGCCAGCAGCGCGACTAGCGGGAGACTCTCGGTAATCTTC. Translated: CASSATSGRLSVIF. Supplemented by reference TRBV14 and TRBJ2-1, the full variable domain reads EAGVTQFPSHSVIEKGQTVTLRCDPISGHDNLYWYRRVMGKEIKFLLHFVKESKQDESGMPNNRFLAERTGGTYSTLKVQPAELEDSGVYFCASSATSGRLSVIFGPGTRLTVL.

The CDR3 spells CSARSPGGRADTQYF. In nucleotides, the CDR3 is TGCAGTGCTAGAAGCCCGGGGGGGCGGGCAGATACGCAGTATTTT. This chain joins TRBV20-1 and TRBJ2-3, with 8 positions matching TRBD2. In germline, CDR1 is DFQATT, CDR2 SNEGSKA (reference sequence). CDR3 size: 15 residues. V shed 2 bases and J 4 bases; nucleotides not matched to a gene: 8.

This clonotype was detected only once. The rearrangement joins TRBV20-1 to TRBJ2-2; 7 bases map to TRBD2. Germline-derived CDR1 and CDR2 are DFQATT and SNEGSKA (reference sequence). Unmatched junction bases numbered 6, after V lost 3 bases and J lost 2 bases. The CDR3 has 15 residues. This CDR3 reads CSASDGGTNTGELFF. CDR3 nucleotide sequence: TGCAGTGCTAGCGACGGGGGGACCAACACCGGGGAGCTGTTTTTT.

This rearrangement joins TRBV15 to TRBJ2-5, with D perhaps matching TRBD2 (6 bases). The CDR3 is 15 amino acids. The V gene's germline CDR1 is LNHNV and CDR2 YYDKDF (reference sequence). The V gene lost 0 bases and the J gene lost 5 bases, with 13 bases spanning the gap. The CDR3 nucleotides are TGTGCCACCAGCAGAGATCACGCAGGGAGGGAGACCCAGTACTTC. This codes for CATSRDHAGRETQYF.

This clonotype was detected only a few times. V usage is TRBV20-1 and J usage is TRBJ2-5; 9 nucleotides line up with TRBD2. CDR1 and CDR2 from the germline V gene are DFQATT and SNEGSKA (reference sequence). The ends lost 0 bases at V and 5 bases at J; junction bases unmatched: 7. This CDR3 is 15 amino acids long. This CDR3 is CSARDFSGGSETQYF. The CDR3 coding sequence is TGCAGTGCTAGAGATTTTAGCGGGGGAAGTGAGACCCAGTACTTC.